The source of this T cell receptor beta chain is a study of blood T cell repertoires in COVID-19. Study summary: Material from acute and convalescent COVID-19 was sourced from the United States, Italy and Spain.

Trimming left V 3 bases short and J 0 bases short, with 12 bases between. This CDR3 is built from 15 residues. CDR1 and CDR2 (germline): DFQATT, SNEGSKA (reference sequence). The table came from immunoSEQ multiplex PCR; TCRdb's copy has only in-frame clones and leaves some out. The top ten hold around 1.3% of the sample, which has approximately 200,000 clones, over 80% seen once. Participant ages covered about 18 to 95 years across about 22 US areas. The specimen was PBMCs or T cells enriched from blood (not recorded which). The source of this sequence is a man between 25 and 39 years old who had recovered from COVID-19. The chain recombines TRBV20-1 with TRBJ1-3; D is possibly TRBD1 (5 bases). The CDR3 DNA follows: TGCAGTGCTAGTACAGGTTCCCCCTCTGGAAACACCATATATTTT. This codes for CSASTGSPSGNTIYF.